Listed here are 19 T cell receptor beta chains from one sample, sequenced in a study of T cells in tumors and immune-related adverse events. Clones were sequenced by immunoSEQ multiplex PCR, and TCRdb holds only the in-frame ones, with some missing. This sample has approximately 8,300 clones, with around 94% found just once. Sequenced material: lymph node tissue, taken from a patient treated with anti-PD-1 therapy. The receptors shown here come from a female donor with metastatic renal cell carcinoma.

The gene calls are TRBV4-1 and TRBJ2-7, with 8 bases aligning to TRBD1. Germline assignment: CDR1 MGHRA and CDR2 YSYEKL. J lost 1 base, V lost 4 bases, and 6 bases had no gene match. This CDR3 contains 15 residues. The CDR3 loop reads CASSPEWTGSYEQYF. Here the CDR3 DNA reads TGCGCCAGCAGCCCGGAATGGACAGGGTCCTACGAGCAGTACTTC.

This chain uses TRBV10-3 with TRBJ2-1; 7 nucleotides match TRBD1. Germline assignment: CDR1 ENHRY and CDR2 SYGVKD. The V gene end was trimmed by 6 bases and the J gene end by 3 bases; junction bases not matched to a gene: 14. The CDR3 sequence is 17 residues long. CDR3 amino acids: CAISQRQGEAVYNEQFF. CDR3 nucleotide sequence: TGTGCCATCAGCCAAAGACAGGGTGAAGCGGTCTACAATGAGCAGTTCTTC.

The V call is TRBV14, the J call TRBJ1-1, with D possibly matching TRBD1 (6 bases). Per the germline V gene, CDR1 is SGHDN and CDR2 is FVKESK. V lost 2 bases, J lost 4 bases, and 11 bases lay in between. The CDR3 is made up of 14 amino acids. In nucleotides, the CDR3 is TGTGCCAGCAGCCAATTACAGGGCGGCACTGAAGCTTTCTTT. Encoded protein: CASSQLQGGTEAFF.

V usage is TRBV27 and J usage is TRBJ2-2; D call uncertain. Germline loops: CDR1 MNHEY, CDR2 SMNVEV (reference sequence). There are 15 residues in the CDR3. Trimming pared 3 bases from V and 9 bases from J, leaving 17 bases between. The CDR3 spells CASSLTPTYLRELFF. The CDR3 DNA reads as TGTGCCAGCAGTTTGACGCCCACCTACTTGAGGGAGCTGTTTTTT.

V gene TRBV7-2 combines with J gene TRBJ2-1, with 14 nucleotides matching TRBD2. With 2 bases clipped from V and 12 bases from J, the junction kept 12 bases outside the gene matches. The CDR3 contains 17 residues. CDR1 and CDR2 (germline): SGHTA, FQGNSA. For the CDR3, the DNA is TGTGCCAGCAGCTTATTAGCGGGACTAGCGGGAGTGGTAGGGCAGTTCTTC. It codes for CASSLLAGLAGVVGQFF.

The chain employs TRBV11-2 and TRBJ1-3, with 8 positions matching TRBD1. From germline, CDR1 is SGHAT and CDR2 FQNNGV. The CDR3 runs to 14 residues. Trimming at V came to 3 bases and at J to 7 bases, leaving 5 bases not matched to a gene. CDR3 DNA sequence: TGTGCCAGCAGCTTGCAGGGGGCAAGCAACACCATATATTTT. This codes for CASSLQGASNTIYF. Together with reference TRBV11-2 and TRBJ1-3, the CDR3 gives the full variable domain: EAGVAQSPRYKIIEKRQSVAFWCNPISGHATLYWYQQILGQGPKLLIQFQNNGVVDDSQLPKDRFSAERLKGVDSTLKIQPAKLEDSAVYLCASSLQGASNTIYFGEGSWLTVV.

The genes are TRBV15 and TRBJ2-3; 10 bases are shared with TRBD2. V shed 1 base, J shed 3 bases, and the junction held 10 bases outside the gene matches. Germline CDR1 LNHNV, CDR2 YYDKDF (reference sequence). CDR3 length: 18 residues. This CDR3 is CATSRVVGLAGATDTQYF. The DNA of the CDR3 is TGTGCCACCAGCAGAGTAGTCGGGCTAGCGGGAGCAACAGATACGCAGTATTTT.

V is TRBV4-2 and J is TRBJ2-7, with D possibly being TRBD1 or TRBD2 (5 bases each). Deletions cut 3 bases from V and 2 bases from J, with 32 bases between. CDR3 length: 21 amino acids. CDR1 and CDR2 (germline): LGHNA, YNFKEQ. The CDR3 region is CASSHTSRGSLEMGVPYEQYF. In nucleotides, the CDR3 is TGTGCCAGCAGCCATACTAGTCGGGGCTCACTTGAAATGGGGGTTCCCTACGAGCAGTACTTC.

The chain uses TRBV20-1 and TRBJ2-1; D call uncertain. V gave up 3 bases and J gave up 4 bases, with 4 bases separating them. The CDR3 consists of 11 residues. Germline V gene sequence: CDR1 DFQATT, CDR2 SNEGSKA (reference sequence). As DNA, the CDR3 is TGCAGTGCTAGGGTATACAATGAGCAGTTCTTC. Translation: CSARVYNEQFF.

J is TRBJ1-2 and V is TRBV7-2; D is ambiguous. Germline CDR1 reads SGHTA; CDR2 reads FQGNSA. CDR3 length: 13 amino acids. The V gene lost 5 bases and the J gene lost 7 bases, with 14 bases spanning the gap. This chain's CDR3 is CASSPGGSGGYTF. The CDR3 DNA reads TGTGCCAGCAGCCCGGGAGGATCGGGTGGCTACACCTTC.

This chain joins TRBV10-1 and TRBJ2-3; 9 nucleotides align to TRBD2. CDR3 length: 15 amino acids. The junction had 5 bases not matched to a gene; V was cut back by 2 bases and J by 5 bases. The germline gives CDR1 WNHNN, CDR2 SYGVQD (reference sequence). The CDR3 region has the DNA TGCGCCAGCAGTGAGCTAGCGGGGAGCTTAGATACGCAGTATTTT. As protein: CASSELAGSLDTQYF.

V is TRBV19 and J is TRBJ2-7, with D possibly being TRBD2 (5 bases). CDR1 is LNHDA, CDR2 SQIVND, per germline (reference sequence). The CDR3 length is 15 residues. V gave up 7 bases and J gave up 6 bases, with 22 bases separating them. The CDR3 region is CASKREGNRVSEQYF. The CDR3 bases are TGTGCCAGTAAAAGAGAGGGTAATCGAGTGAGCGAGCAGTACTTC.

V is TRBV5-1 and J is TRBJ2-3; D might be TRBD2 (6 bases). Trimming removed 0 bases at V and 2 bases at J, with 13 bases between. The CDR3 is 16 amino acids. The V gene's germline CDR1 is SGHRS and CDR2 YFSETQ. CDR3 nucleotides: TGCGCCAGCAGCTTGGTCGGGGGAGATGCCACAGATACGCAGTATTTT. This sequence encodes CASSLVGGDATDTQYF.

This rearrangement joins TRBV11-3 to TRBJ2-7, with 10 bases lining up with TRBD1. J was trimmed by 4 bases and V by 5 bases; bases with no gene match: 5. This CDR3 spans 14 amino acids. From germline, CDR1 is SGHNT and CDR2 YENEEA. As DNA, the CDR3 is TGTGCCAGCAGCCCCTGGGACAGGGGATACGAGCAGTACTTC. Its translation: CASSPWDRGYEQYF.

The chain uses TRBV5-4 and TRBJ1-2, with TRBD1 matching over 8 bases. There are 17 residues in the CDR3. Trimming removed 0 bases from V and 4 bases from J; junction bases left unmatched: 11. CDR1 is SGHNT and CDR2 is YYREEE in the germline V gene (reference sequence). CDR3: CASSLGQGAKGGYGYTF. The CDR3 region has the DNA TGTGCCAGCAGCTTGGGGCAGGGGGCAAAAGGTGGCTATGGCTACACCTTC.

The rearrangement uses TRBV18 and TRBJ2-7; 8 nucleotides match TRBD1. Per the germline V gene, CDR1 is KGHSH and CDR2 is LQKENI. This CDR3 is built from 18 residues. V lost 5 bases to trimming and J lost 3 bases; unmatched junction nucleotides: 18. The DNA of the CDR3 is TGTGCCAGCTCAACAGCCCAAAACCGGGACAGGACGATCTACGAGCAGTACTTC. Amino acids: CASSTAQNRDRTIYEQYF.

This chain links TRBV7-9 with TRBJ1-4; tentative D call: TRBD1 (5 bases). The CDR3 spans 17 residues. Germline CDR1 SEHNR, CDR2 FQNEAQ (reference sequence). Trimming removed 7 bases from V and 0 bases from J, with 18 bases in between. Here the CDR3 DNA reads TGTGCCAGCAAGCGGGGGAAAGGACCCCCAACTAATGAAAAACTGTTTTTT. It translates to CASKRGKGPPTNEKLFF.

The V call is TRBV11-3, the J call TRBJ2-1, with unresolved D. The CDR3 length is 13 residues. Germline V gene lookup returns CDR1 SGHNT and CDR2 YENEEA. The ends were cut back, 8 bases at V and 4 bases at J, with 12 bases in the middle. Here the CDR3 reads CASHRRDYNEQFF. The CDR3 nucleotides are TGTGCCAGCCACCGACGCGATTACAATGAGCAGTTCTTC.

This CDR3 is CASSLGSGTYNEQFF. The CDR3 DNA reads as TGTGCCAGCAGCTTGGGAAGCGGCACCTACAATGAGCAGTTCTTC. The chain has TRBV5-4 and TRBJ2-1; maybe TRBD2 (5 bases). The V end was cut by 0 bases, the J end by 2 bases, with 9 bases between. The CDR3 runs to 15 residues. The germline V gene has CDR1 SGHNT and CDR2 YYREEE (reference sequence).